This TCR beta chain was obtained from a study of blood T cell repertoires in COVID-19. Overall study context: Samples representing acute and convalescent COVID-19 were sourced from the United States, Italy and Spain.

Allocation to cohorts depended on clinical history reported by the participants. Before being deemed recovered, Cohort 3 donors had two negative PCRs, clearance, or symptom resolution. There are 11 residues in the CDR3. Trimming pared 2 bases from V and 6 bases from J, leaving 7 bases between. Germline-derived CDR1 and CDR2 are DFQATT and SNEGSKA (reference sequence). Authors' data handling: Estimation of nucleated cell counts was performed using reference gene primer amplification. The repertoire was sequenced with immunoSEQ multiplex PCR; TCRdb's copy has only in-frame clones and lacks some. The DNA was the basis for D and trimming; V, J and clone size are from that table. This table has over 350,000 clones, about 87% appearing once.

This receptor was obtained from a woman in her forties or fifties who had recovered from COVID-19. Material: PBMCs or T cells enriched from blood (not recorded which). The rearrangement links TRBV20-1 to TRBJ2-5; a possible D gene is TRBD1 (6 bases). In nucleotides, the CDR3 is TGCAGTGCTAGATGGGGGCAGACCCAGTACTTC. Its protein product is CSARWGQTQYF.